This T cell receptor beta chain was recovered during a study of cytomegalovirus exposure and HLA in healthy donors. V was clipped by 3 bases and J by 9 bases; unmatched bases: 12. There are 16 residues in the CDR3. The germline V gene has CDR1 GTSNPN and CDR2 SVGIG (reference sequence). The donors were part of the validation cohort, which consisted of some 120 subjects and was separate from the first cohort of about 720 subjects. Data came from immunoSEQ multiplex PCR; TCRdb stores just in-frame clones and leaves some out. Of over 250,000 clones in the sample, roughly nine tenths were seen once. This clone was seen a few times.

The chain is built from TRBV30 and TRBJ1-6; 9 bases line up with TRBD1. The source material was PBMCs. The sequence was obtained from a woman between 25 and 40 years old in good health and CMV-seropositive. Written as DNA, the CDR3 is TGTGCCTGGAGGTCATACACAGGGGGCGCCGGTTCACCCCTCCACTTT. Protein product: CAWRSYTGGAGSPLHF.